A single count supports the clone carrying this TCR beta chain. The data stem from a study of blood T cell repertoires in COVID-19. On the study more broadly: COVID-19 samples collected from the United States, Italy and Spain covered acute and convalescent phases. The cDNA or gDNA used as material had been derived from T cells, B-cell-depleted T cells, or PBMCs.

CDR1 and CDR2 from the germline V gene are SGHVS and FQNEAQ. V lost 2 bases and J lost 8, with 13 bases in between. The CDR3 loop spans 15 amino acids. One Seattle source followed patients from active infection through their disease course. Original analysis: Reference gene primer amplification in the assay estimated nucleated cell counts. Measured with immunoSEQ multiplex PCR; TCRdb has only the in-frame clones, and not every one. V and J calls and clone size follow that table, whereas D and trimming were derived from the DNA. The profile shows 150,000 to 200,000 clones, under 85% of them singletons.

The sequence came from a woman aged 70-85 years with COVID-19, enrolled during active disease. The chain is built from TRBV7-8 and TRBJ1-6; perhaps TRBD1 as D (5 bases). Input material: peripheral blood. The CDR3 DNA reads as TGTGCCAGCAGCTTACTGCCGGGGGAGTATTCACCCCTCCACTTT. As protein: CASSLLPGEYSPLHF.